This T cell receptor beta chain was found in a study of shared T cell receptors in the human thymus. This CDR3 contains 15 residues. Germline V gene sequence: CDR1 LGHNA, CDR2 YSLEER. Losses at the gene ends were 1 base for V and 3 bases for J; bases not matched to a gene: 4. A single count supports this clone. TCRdb keeps only in-frame clones here, not all; method: immunoSEQ multiplex PCR. The table has over 650,000 clones, 70% to 90% seen once. These same data were also listed under a study on human thymus T cells. That work contributes: From resections taken during corrective heart surgery, the thymus tissue was obtained. Thymic and blood repertoires seemed to show skewed V and J gene use. Related research described thymic repertoires that were highly overlapping among unrelated individuals.

The specimen was thymocytes. The TCR was taken from a boy less than two years old with a congenital heart defect. The chain recombines TRBV4-3 with TRBJ2-5, with 8 nucleotides matching TRBD2. CDR3 sequence reads: CASSQGTSRKETQYF. The CDR3 DNA follows: TGCGCCAGCAGCCAAGGGACTAGCAGAAAAGAGACCCAGTACTTC.